Given below is one T cell receptor (beta chain) in context. Clones were sequenced by immunoSEQ multiplex PCR, and TCRdb holds only the in-frame ones, with some missing. The table records approximately 210,000 clones, approximately 80% of them present only once. The data belong to a study of blood T cell repertoires in COVID-19. Study-wide background: Specimens from acute and convalescent COVID-19 originated in the United States, Italy and Spain. PBMCs, B-cell-depleted T cells, or T cells were the source of the cDNA or gDNA that made up the material.

Germline CDR1 reads SEHNR; CDR2 reads FQNEAQ (reference sequence). V was shortened by 7 bases and J by 1 base, with 14 bases between the two germline ends. CDR3 length: 14 residues. The source of this sequence is a woman over 75 with COVID-19, enrolled during active disease. This chain joins TRBV7-9 and TRBJ2-7; TRBD1 is a possible D gene (5 bases). Material: peripheral blood. CDR3 loop: CASNGRVGSYEQYV. The CDR3 DNA is TGTGCCAGCAACGGCAGGGTCGGGTCCTACGAGCAGTACGTC.